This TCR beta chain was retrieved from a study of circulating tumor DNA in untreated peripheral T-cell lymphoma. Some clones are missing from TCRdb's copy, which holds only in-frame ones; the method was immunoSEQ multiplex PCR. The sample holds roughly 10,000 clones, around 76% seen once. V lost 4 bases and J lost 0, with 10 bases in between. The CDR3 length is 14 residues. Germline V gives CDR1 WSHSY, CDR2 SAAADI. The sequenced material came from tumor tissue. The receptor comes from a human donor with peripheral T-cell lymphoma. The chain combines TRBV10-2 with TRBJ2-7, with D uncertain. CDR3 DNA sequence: TGCGCCAGCAGTGGAAATAAAAGCTCCTACGAGCAGTACTTC. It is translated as CASSGNKSSYEQYF.